This T cell receptor (beta chain) derives from a study of CD8+CD57+ T cells in acquired aplastic anemia. Across the study: The sorted CD4+ and CD8+ cells yielded an average around 3 ug of DNA. Healthy donor CD4+ cell samples had a mean of around 10 million reads.

Investigators profiled TCR beta VDJ and CDR3 from genomic DNA template. TCRdb itself ran the reads through MiXCR, one entry per CDR3 protein. The data contain under 200,000 distinct CDR3 sequences, about 48% of them singletons. The V gene end was trimmed by 7 bases and the J gene end by 3 bases; junction bases not matched to a gene: 2. In germline, CDR1 is KGHDR, CDR2 SFDVKD. The length of the CDR3 is 14 residues. The receptor's source is a human donor in good health. This chain joins TRBV24-1 and TRBJ2-1; 10 bases map to TRBD2. Sequences were obtained from sorted CD4+, CD8+, or CD8+CD57+ T cells (not recorded which) from PBMCs. The CDR3 DNA is TGTGCCACCAGCCCTAGCGGGGGCTACAATGAGCAGTTCTTC. Its protein is CATSPSGGYNEQFF.